Following are 3 T cell receptor beta chains from one sample sequenced in a study of cytomegalovirus exposure and HLA in healthy donors (dated by TCRdb to about 2017). The protocol used for the library was the immunoSEQ multiplex PCR assay. The multiplex PCR relied on a mix of 60 forward primers for TCR Vbeta segments and 13 reverse primers for TCR Jbeta segments. TCRdb re-hosts the immuneACCESS table, in-frame sequences only. Its copies lack some clones; in the studies checked, an unresolved V gene accounts for under half of them, and the cause for the rest is not known. The sample table lists roughly 180,000 clones, around 80% of them with a count of one. The biggest ten clones account for roughly 4.8% of the sample. Input material: PBMCs. The receptors here all came from a woman between 50 and 59 years old in good health and CMV-seropositive.

V usage is TRBV6-5 and J usage is TRBJ2-3; 10 bases line up with TRBD1. CDR3 length: 13 residues. V gave up 10 bases and J gave up 5 bases; unmatched junction bases: 6. Germline-derived CDR1 and CDR2 are MNHEY and SVGAGI. DNA of the CDR3: TGTGCCACCGGGACAGGGGTGGGAGATACGCAGTATTTT. It yields the protein CATGTGVGDTQYF.

This clone appeared a single time. J is TRBJ2-3 and V is TRBV6-5; D ambiguous. Trimming removed 0 bases from V and 2 bases from J, with 6 bases in between. The CDR3 runs 14 residues. Germline loops: CDR1 MNHEY, CDR2 SVGAGI. DNA for the CDR3: TGTGCCAGCAGTTACTCGCGGCCCACAGATACGCAGTATTTT. It yields the protein CASSYSRPTDTQYF.

V usage is TRBV25-1 and J usage is TRBJ2-7; the match to TRBD1 covers 8 bases. The V segment lost 4 bases and the J segment 0 bases; nucleotides outside the gene matches: 8. The CDR3 is 16 residues long. CDR1 MGHDK and CDR2 SYGVNS come from the germline V gene. The CDR3 sequence is CASSVQDRDPSYEQYF. In DNA form, the CDR3 reads TGTGCCAGCAGTGTTCAGGACAGGGACCCCTCCTACGAGCAGTACTTC.